This T cell receptor (beta chain) was recovered during a study of T cells in Graves' hyperthyroidism and ophthalmopathy. Each patient was aged 18 to 65 and had newly diagnosed hyperthyroidism of under 2 months' duration. Uncontrolled infection, other autoimmune disease, pregnancy or lactation led to exclusion. The CDR3 is 8 amino acids. CDR1 and CDR2 from the germline V gene are WNHNN and SYGVQD (reference sequence). V was shortened by 7 bases and J by 6 bases, with 0 bases between the two germline ends. TCR beta CDR3 regions were amplified from RNA. The TCR CDR3 first-round RT-PCR relied on the HTBI primer set. TCRdb used MiXCR to reprocess the multiplex PCR reads, holding one entry per CDR3 protein. Of about 49,000 distinct CDR3 sequences listed, 45% to 65% were seen once; the top ten hold around a third. This clonotype was observed once.

Specimen: peripheral blood or thyroid tissue (not recorded which). The TCR originated in a man between 18 and 35 years old with Graves' hyperthyroidism. The V gene is TRBV10-1, the J gene TRBJ1-1, with D unclear. In DNA form, the CDR3 reads TGCGCCAGCACTGAAGCTTTCTTT. It codes for CASTEAFF.